The sequence of this T cell receptor beta chain was determined in a study of T cells in women clearing cervical HPV infection. The wider study: Control women cleared a single incident HPV16 infection within 12 months. With HLA typing for only a few women, HLA confounding remains possible.

About this clone: What it binds is not known. The sequenced fragment ends 3 residues before the CDR3 boundary, so the rest is inferred from the germline J gene.

The study's findings and limits: Repertoire richness, not evenness, was significantly elevated in CIN3+ cases versus controls.

The protocol was immunoSEQ multiplex PCR, while the TCRdb copy is restricted to in-frame clones and leaves out a portion. The table for this sample gives 25,000 to 35,000 clones. The CDR3 covers 12 residues. Trimming pared 0 bases from V and 7 bases from J, leaving 9 bases between. Germline loops: CDR1 GTSNPN, CDR2 SVGIG (reference sequence). This chain connects TRBV30 to TRBJ1-2; tentative D call: TRBD1 (5 bases). This clonotype was sampled from a woman aged 18-70 years with a cervical HPV16 infection that either progressed to CIN3+ or cleared (not recorded which). Sequenced input: blood buffy coat. CDR3 bases read: TGTGCCTGGAGTGTACCAGGGTTTGGC. It encodes CAWSVPGFG. The CDR3, in full, reads CAWSVPGFGYTF.